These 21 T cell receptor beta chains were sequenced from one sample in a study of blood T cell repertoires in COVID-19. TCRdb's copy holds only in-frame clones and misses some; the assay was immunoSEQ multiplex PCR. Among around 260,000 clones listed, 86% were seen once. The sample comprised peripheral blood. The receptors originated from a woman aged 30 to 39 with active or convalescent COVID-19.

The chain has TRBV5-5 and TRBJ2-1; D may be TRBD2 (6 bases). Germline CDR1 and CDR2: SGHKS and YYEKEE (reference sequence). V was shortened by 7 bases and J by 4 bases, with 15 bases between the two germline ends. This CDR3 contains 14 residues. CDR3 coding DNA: TGTGCCAGCGGCCGGAGGGAACTTTACAATGAGCAGTTCTTC. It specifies CASGRRELYNEQFF.

The CDR3 nucleotides read TGTGCCAGCAGTTCCACAGGGGCAGATACGCAGTATTTT. Translating it yields CASSSTGADTQYF. This sequence joins TRBV5-4 and TRBJ2-3, with 7 bases aligning to TRBD1. The germline CDR1 and CDR2 sequences are SGHNT and YYREEE (reference sequence). CDR3 size: 13 residues. V gave up 5 bases and J gave up 4 bases; unmatched junction bases: 4.

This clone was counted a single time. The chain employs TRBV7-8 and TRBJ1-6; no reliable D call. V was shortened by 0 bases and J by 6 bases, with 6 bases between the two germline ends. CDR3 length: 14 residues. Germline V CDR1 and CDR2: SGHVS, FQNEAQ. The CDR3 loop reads CASSLAVSNSPLHF. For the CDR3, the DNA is TGTGCCAGCAGCTTAGCGGTCAGTAATTCACCCCTCCACTTT.

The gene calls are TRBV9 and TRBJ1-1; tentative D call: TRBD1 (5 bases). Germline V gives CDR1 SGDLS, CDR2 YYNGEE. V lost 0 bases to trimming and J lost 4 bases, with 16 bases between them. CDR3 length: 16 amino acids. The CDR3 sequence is CASSVGWGGLGTEAFF. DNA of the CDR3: TGTGCCAGCAGCGTAGGCTGGGGGGGGTTAGGCACTGAAGCTTTCTTT.

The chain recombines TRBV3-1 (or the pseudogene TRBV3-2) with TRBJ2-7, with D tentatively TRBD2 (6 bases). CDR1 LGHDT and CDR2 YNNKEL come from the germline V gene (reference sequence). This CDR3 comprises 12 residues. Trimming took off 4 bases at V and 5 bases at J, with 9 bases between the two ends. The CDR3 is CASSLRRDEQYF. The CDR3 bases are TGTGCCAGCAGCCTTCGGAGGGACGAGCAGTACTTC.

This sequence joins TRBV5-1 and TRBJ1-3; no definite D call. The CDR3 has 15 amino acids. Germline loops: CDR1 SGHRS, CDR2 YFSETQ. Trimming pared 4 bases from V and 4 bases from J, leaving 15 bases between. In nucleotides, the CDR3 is TGCGCCAGCAGCCCCCGGCCCGGGGTCGGAAACACCATATATTTT. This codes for CASSPRPGVGNTIYF. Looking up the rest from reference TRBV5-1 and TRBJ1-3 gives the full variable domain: KAGVTQTPRYLIKTRGQQVTLSCSPISGHRSVSWYQQTPGQGLQFLFEYFSETQRNKGNFPGRFSGRQFSNSRSEMNVSTLELGDSALYLCASSPRPGVGNTIYFGEGSWLTVV.

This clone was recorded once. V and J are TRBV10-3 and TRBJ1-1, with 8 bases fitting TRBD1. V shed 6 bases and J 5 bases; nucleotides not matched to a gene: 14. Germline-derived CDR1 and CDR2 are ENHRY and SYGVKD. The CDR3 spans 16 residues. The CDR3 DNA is TGTGCCATCAGCGTTCCTCCCGACAGGGGTCGAACTGAAGCTTTCTTT. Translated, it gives CAISVPPDRGRTEAFF.

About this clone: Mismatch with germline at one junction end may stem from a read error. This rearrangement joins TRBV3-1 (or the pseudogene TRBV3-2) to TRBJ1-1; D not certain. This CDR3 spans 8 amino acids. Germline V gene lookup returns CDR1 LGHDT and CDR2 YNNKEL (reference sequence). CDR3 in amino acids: CASSQGRF. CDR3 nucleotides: TGTGCCAGCAGCCAAGGGCGGTTT.

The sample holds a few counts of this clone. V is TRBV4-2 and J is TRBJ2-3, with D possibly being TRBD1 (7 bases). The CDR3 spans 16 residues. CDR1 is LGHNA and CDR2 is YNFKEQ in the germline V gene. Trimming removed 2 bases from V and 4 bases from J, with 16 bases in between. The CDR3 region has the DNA TGTGCCAGCAGCCAATATCAGGGGGGAGGCGCAGATACGCAGTATTTT. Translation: CASSQYQGGGADTQYF.

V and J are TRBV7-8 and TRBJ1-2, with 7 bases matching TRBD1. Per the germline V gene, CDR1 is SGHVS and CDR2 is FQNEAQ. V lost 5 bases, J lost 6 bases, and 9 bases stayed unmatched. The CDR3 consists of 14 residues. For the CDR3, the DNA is TGTGCCAGCAGCGAAGACAGGGAAGTAGATGGCTACACCTTC. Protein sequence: CASSEDREVDGYTF.

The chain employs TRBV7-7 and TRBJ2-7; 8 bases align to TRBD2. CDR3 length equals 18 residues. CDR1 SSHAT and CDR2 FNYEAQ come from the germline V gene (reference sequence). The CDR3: CARVGRKDFSGGSYEQYF. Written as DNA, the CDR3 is TGTGCAAGAGTCGGAAGGAAGGACTTCAGCGGGGGTTCCTACGAGCAGTACTTC.

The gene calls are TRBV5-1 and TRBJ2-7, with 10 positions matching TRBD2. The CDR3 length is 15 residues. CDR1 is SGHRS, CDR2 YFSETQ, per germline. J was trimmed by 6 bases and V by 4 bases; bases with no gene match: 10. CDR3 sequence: CASSGNSGGAGEQYF. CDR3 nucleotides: TGCGCCAGCAGCGGGAACAGCGGGGGGGCCGGCGAGCAGTACTTC.

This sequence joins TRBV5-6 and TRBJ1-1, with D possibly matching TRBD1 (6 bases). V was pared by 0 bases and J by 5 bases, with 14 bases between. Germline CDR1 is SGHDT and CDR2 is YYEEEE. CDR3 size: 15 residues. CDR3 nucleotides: TGTGCCAGCAGCTTGGCCGCAGGGGTAGGGACTGAAGCTTTCTTT. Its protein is CASSLAAGVGTEAFF.

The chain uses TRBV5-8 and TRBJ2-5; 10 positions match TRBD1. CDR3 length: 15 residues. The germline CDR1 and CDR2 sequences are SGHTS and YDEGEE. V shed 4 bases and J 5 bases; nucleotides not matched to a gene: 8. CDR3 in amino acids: CASSARTGGRETQYF. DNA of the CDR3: TGTGCCAGCAGCGCCAGGACAGGGGGAAGGGAGACCCAGTACTTC.

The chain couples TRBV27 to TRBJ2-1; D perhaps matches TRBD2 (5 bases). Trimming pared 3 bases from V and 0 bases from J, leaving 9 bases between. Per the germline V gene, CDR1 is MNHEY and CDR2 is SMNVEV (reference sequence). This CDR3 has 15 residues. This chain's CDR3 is CASSLIRGSYNEQFF. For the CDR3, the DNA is TGTGCCAGCAGTTTGATCCGGGGCTCCTACAATGAGCAGTTCTTC.

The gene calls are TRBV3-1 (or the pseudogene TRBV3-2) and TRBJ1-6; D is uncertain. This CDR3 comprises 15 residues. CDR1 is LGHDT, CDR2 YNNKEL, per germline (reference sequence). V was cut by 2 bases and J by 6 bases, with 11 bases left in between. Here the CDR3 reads CASSQPTPLNSPLHF. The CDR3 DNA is TGTGCCAGCAGCCAACCCACACCTCTTAATTCACCCCTCCACTTT.

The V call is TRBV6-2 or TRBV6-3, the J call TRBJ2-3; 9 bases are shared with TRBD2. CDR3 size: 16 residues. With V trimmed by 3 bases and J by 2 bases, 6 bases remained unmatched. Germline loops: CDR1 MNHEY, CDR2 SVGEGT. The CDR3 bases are TGTGCCAGCAGTTATGCCAGGACTAGCGCCACAGATACGCAGTATTTT. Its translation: CASSYARTSATDTQYF.

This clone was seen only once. CDR3 DNA: TGTGCCAGCAGCCTTAGACAGGGGGCAGGCACAGATACGCAGTATTTT. This gives the protein CASSLRQGAGTDTQYF. The V call is TRBV28, the J call TRBJ2-3; 10 bases fit TRBD1. Looked up from germline, CDR1 is MDHEN and CDR2 is SYDVKM. The V and J ends lost 6 bases and 1 base, in that order; junction bases with no gene match: 7. The CDR3 is made up of 16 amino acids.

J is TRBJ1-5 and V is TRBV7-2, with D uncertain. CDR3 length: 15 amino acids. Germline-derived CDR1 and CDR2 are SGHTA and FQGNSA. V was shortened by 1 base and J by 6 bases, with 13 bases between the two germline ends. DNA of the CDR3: TGTGCCAGCAGCTTAGTATCGACGGGTGGTCAGCCCCAGCATTTT. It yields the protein CASSLVSTGGQPQHF.

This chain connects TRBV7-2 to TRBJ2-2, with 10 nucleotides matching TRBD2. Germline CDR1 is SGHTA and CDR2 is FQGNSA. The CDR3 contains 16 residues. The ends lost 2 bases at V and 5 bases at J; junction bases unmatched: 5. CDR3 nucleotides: TGTGCCAGCAGCTTACTAGCGGGGGCCCTTACCGGGGAGCTGTTTTTT. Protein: CASSLLAGALTGELFF.

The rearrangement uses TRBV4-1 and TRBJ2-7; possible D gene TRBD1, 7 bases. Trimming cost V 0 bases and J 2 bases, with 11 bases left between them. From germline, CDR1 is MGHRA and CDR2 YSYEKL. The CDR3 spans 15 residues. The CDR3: CASSQEPGGTYEQYF. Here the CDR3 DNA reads TGCGCCAGCAGCCAAGAGCCAGGGGGGACCTACGAGCAGTACTTC.